A selection of T cell receptor beta chains follows, all from one sample in a study of radiotherapy plus CTLA-4 blockade in lung cancer. Assay: immunoSEQ multiplex PCR; the TCRdb copy retains only in-frame clones and omits some. This table holds around 70,000 clones, about four fifths found once. Sample: peripheral blood, taken from a patient treated with radiotherapy plus ipilimumab. The source is a human donor with non-small cell lung cancer who had a partial response to radiotherapy plus ipilimumab. Both conserved end residues are part of each CDR3. D genes are given only for firm matches. Clone size, where shown, is once, few, many, or a class for clones that have expanded.

J | D | V | size | CDR3 | DNA
TRBJ1-1 | NA | TRBV5-1 | NA | CASSFSTGMNTEAFF | TGCGCCAGCAGCTTCTCGACAGGCATGAACACTGAAGCTTTCTTT
TRBJ2-2 | TRBD2 | TRBV5-1 | NA | CASSISGSDTGELFF | TGCGCCAGCAGCATTAGCGGGAGCGACACCGGGGAGCTGTTTTTT
TRBJ2-1 | TRBD2 | TRBV4-1 | NA | CASSQEGLAGNNEQFF | TGCGCCAGCAGCCAAGAGGGTCTAGCGGGTAACAATGAGCAGTTCTTC
TRBJ2-5 | TRBD2 | TRBV6-5 | NA | CASRSDLAGPETQYF | TGTGCCAGCAGATCCGATCTAGCGGGACCTGAGACCCAGTACTTC
TRBJ2-3 | TRBD2 | TRBV28 | NA | CASSLYGTITDTQYF | TGTGCCAGCAGTTTATATGGGACTATCACAGATACGCAGTATTTT
TRBJ2-7 | TRBD1 | TRBV5-4 | NA | CASSLSGTGSYEQYF | TGTGCCAGCAGCTTGTCCGGGACAGGGTCCTACGAGCAGTACTTC
TRBJ2-7 | TRBD2 | TRBV11-2 | NA | CASSLILAGGRFYEQYF | TGTGCCAGCAGCTTAATACTAGCGGGAGGGCGATTCTACGAGCAGTACTTC
TRBJ1-1 | TRBD1 | TRBV5-1 | NA | CASSGRQGAEAEAFF | TGCGCCAGCAGCGGAAGACAGGGGGCCGAAGCTGAAGCTTTCTTT
TRBJ2-1 | NA | TRBV7-6 | few | CASSLAGVNEQFF | TGTGCCAGCAGCTTAGCGGGAGTAAATGAGCAGTTCTTC
TRBJ1-3 | NA | TRBV7-9 | once | CASSSAGNTIYF | TGTGCCAGCAGCTCTGCTGGAAACACCATATATTTT
TRBJ2-7 | TRBD2 | TRBV7-8 | NA | CASSPTTSGISTYEQCF | TGTGCCAGCAGCCCGACGACTAGCGGGATATCCACCTACGAGCAGTGCTTC
TRBJ1-5 | NA | TRBV21-1 | NA | CASSNMFSGSLRDQPQHF | TGTGCCAGCAGCAATATGTTCTCGGGGTCACTTAGGGATCAGCCCCAGCATTTT
TRBJ2-7 | TRBD1 | TRBV4-1 | NA | CASSLTIGGNYEQYF | TGCGCCAGCAGCCTGACGATAGGGGGCAACTACGAGCAGTACTTC
TRBJ1-5 | NA | TRBV27 | NA | CASSLGLNQPQHF | TGTGCCAGCAGTTTGGGCCTTAATCAGCCCCAGCATTTT
TRBJ2-7 | TRBD2 | TRBV11-2 | NA | CASSLVGSGNYEQYF | TGTGCCAGCAGCTTAGTGGGTAGCGGGAACTACGAGCAGTACTTC
TRBJ1-5 | NA | TRBV28 | NA | CASSFSWRVPQPQHF | TGTGCCAGCAGTTTTTCTTGGAGGGTTCCTCAGCCCCAGCATTTT
TRBJ2-2 | TRBD2 | TRBV19 | NA | CASSLRTSGRLTGELFF | TGTGCCAGTAGTTTACGGACTAGCGGGAGGCTCACCGGGGAGCTGTTTTTT
TRBJ1-1 | TRBD1 | TRBV5-4 | NA | CASSLLATGGTEAFF | TGTGCCAGCAGCTTGTTGGCGACAGGGGGAACTGAAGCTTTCTTT
TRBJ1-3 | NA | TRBV2 | NA | CASTPDSGNTIYF | TGTGCCAGCACTCCAGATTCTGGAAACACCATATATTTT
TRBJ1-1 | NA | TRBV29-1 | NA | CSGGGTEAFF | TGCAGCGGGGGGGGCACTGAAGCTTTCTTT
TRBJ2-2 | NA | TRBV7-6 | NA | CASSQTIGQQNTGELFF | TGTGCCAGCAGCCAAACAATTGGGCAGCAAAACACCGGGGAGCTGTTTTTT
TRBJ2-5 | NA | TRBV7-2 | NA | CASSLRASETQYF | TGTGCCAGCAGCTTACGAGCAAGCGAGACCCAGTACTTC
TRBJ2-7 | TRBD1 | TRBV2 | NA | CASSEHRGAYEQYF | TGTGCCAGCAGTGAACACAGGGGAGCCTACGAGCAGTACTTC
TRBJ2-7 | TRBD2 | TRBV5-4 | NA | CASSLLAGGSGSYEQYF | TGTGCCAGCAGCCTCCTAGCGGGAGGATCGGGCTCCTACGAGCAGTACTTC
TRBJ2-7 | TRBD1 | TRBV30 | NA | CASTGDSSYEQYF | TGTGCATCAACAGGGGACAGCTCCTACGAGCAGTACTTC
TRBJ2-3 | NA | TRBV11-1 | NA | CASSPGVKGSDTQYF | TGTGCCAGCAGCCCCGGGGTGAAGGGATCAGATACGCAGTATTTT
TRBJ2-3 | NA | TRBV5-1 | few | CASSGTGGVGDTQYF | TGCGCCAGCAGCGGCACGGGGGGCGTCGGAGATACGCAGTATTTT
TRBJ1-5 | NA | TRBV30 | NA | CAWRRDGNQPQHF | TGTGCCTGGAGACGGGATGGCAATCAGCCCCAGCATTTT
TRBJ2-1 | TRBD1 | TRBV28 | NA | CASRGSSGQGYNEQFF | TGTGCCAGCAGGGGAAGCTCGGGACAGGGGTACAATGAGCAGTTCTTC
TRBJ2-7 | NA | TRBV28 | NA | CASSLSDSLYEQYF | TGTGCCAGCAGTTTATCAGACTCTCTCTACGAGCAGTACTTC
TRBJ1-5 | TRBD1 | TRBV28 | NA | CASSFWTGGGQPQHF | TGTGCCAGCAGTTTCTGGACAGGGGGCGGTCAGCCCCAGCATTTT
TRBJ2-7 | TRBD2 | TRBV27 | once | CAIWRESVHEQYF | TGTGCCATCTGGCGGGAGTCGGTCCACGAGCAGTACTTC
TRBJ2-5 | NA | TRBV4-2 | NA | CASGQERGGETQYF | TGTGCCAGCGGCCAAGAACGAGGCGGAGAGACCCAGTACTTC
TRBJ2-7 | TRBD1 | TRBV6-1 | NA | CASSETGTGAYEQYF | TGTGCCAGCAGTGAAACCGGGACAGGGGCCTACGAGCAGTACTTC
TRBJ2-3 | NA | TRBV4-2 | NA | CASSQQGTDTQYF | TGTGCCAGCAGCCAACAGGGAACAGATACGCAGTATTTT
TRBJ2-5 | TRBD1 | TRBV19 | NA | CASSISPRGRVETQYF | TGTGCCAGTAGTATTTCTCCCAGGGGGCGCGTAGAGACCCAGTACTTC
TRBJ1-4 | TRBD1 | TRBV30 | NA | CAWSIVSGGGNEKLFF | TGTGCCTGGAGTATTGTCTCAGGGGGCGGGAATGAAAAACTGTTTTTT
TRBJ1-1 | TRBD1 | TRBV19 | once | CASSTTGTRVAFF | TGTGCCAGTAGTACGACAGGGACTCGGGTGGCTTTCTTT
TRBJ1-1 | NA | TRBV28 | NA | CASSGATRFMNTEAFF | TGTGCCAGCAGTGGGGCTACAAGATTTATGAACACTGAAGCTTTCTTT
TRBJ2-7 | NA | TRBV7-9 | NA | CASSSAVPGSYEQYF | TGTGCCAGCAGCTCCGCGGTGCCTGGGTCCTACGAGCAGTACTTC
TRBJ2-3 | TRBD2 | TRBV19 | NA | CASSSLSGGQNTQYF | TGTGCCAGTAGTTCCCTTAGCGGGGGTCAAAATACGCAGTATTTT
TRBJ2-5 | TRBD1 | TRBV29-1 | NA | CSAGDRGGKTQYF | TGCAGCGCTGGGGACAGGGGAGGGAAGACCCAGTACTTC
TRBJ1-2 | TRBD1 | TRBV28 | NA | CASSAGGTGGYGYTF | TGTGCCAGCAGTGCGGGCGGGACAGGGGGCTATGGCTACACCTTC
TRBJ2-2 | NA | TRBV28 | NA | CASSFQSGAIGELFF | TGTGCCAGCAGTTTTCAGTCAGGGGCGATCGGGGAGCTGTTTTTT
TRBJ2-7 | TRBD1 | TRBV6-5 | NA | CASNQGGTGYEQYF | TGTGCCAGCAACCAAGGAGGGACAGGATACGAGCAGTACTTC
TRBJ2-7 | NA | TRBV29-1 | NA | CSFFGAVSGAGYEQYF | TGCAGCTTTTTCGGGGCCGTTAGCGGAGCTGGTTACGAGCAGTACTTC
TRBJ1-5 | NA | TRBV5-1 | NA | CASSLGVGGANQPQHF | TGCGCCAGCAGCTTAGGGGTGGGGGGGGCTAATCAGCCCCAGCATTTT
TRBJ2-1 | TRBD2 | TRBV11-2 | NA | CASSPRAGGGNEQFF | TGTGCCAGCAGCCCACGAGCGGGAGGTGGCAATGAGCAGTTCTTC
TRBJ2-1 | TRBD2 | TRBV10-3 | NA | CAISPGLAGGYNEQFF | TGTGCCATCAGTCCCGGACTAGCGGGAGGGTACAATGAGCAGTTCTTC
TRBJ2-1 | TRBD1 | TRBV7-3 | few | CASSRGTGVGYNEQFF | TGTGCCAGCAGCCGAGGGACAGGGGTCGGCTACAATGAGCAGTTCTTC
TRBJ2-7 | TRBD2 | TRBV4-1 | once | CASGWTSGSSYEQYF | TGCGCCAGCGGCTGGACTAGCGGAAGCTCCTACGAGCAGTACTTC
TRBJ2-2 | NA | TRBV18 | NA | CASSPRQLNTGELFF | TGTGCCAGCTCACCAAGACAGTTAAACACCGGGGAGCTGTTTTTT
TRBJ2-7 | NA | TRBV28 | NA | CASRKSEERDYEQYF | TGTGCCAGCAGGAAAAGCGAGGAGAGAGACTACGAGCAGTACTTC